This TCR beta chain was captured in a study of radiation and T cells in renal cell carcinoma. Notes on the study in general: From baseline, blood top tumor clonotypes peaked at 2 weeks post-radiation.

In the case of this clone: As yet, its antigen is unknown.

Described time point: blood 2 weeks post-SBRT. Treatment indicated: 15 Gy SBRT to primary tumor, nephrectomy 4 weeks later. The CDR3 is 15 amino acids. The germline V and J ends were trimmed by 5 bases and 1 base, with 14 bases remaining between them. CDR1 SGHTA and CDR2 FQGTGA come from the germline V gene. Clones were sequenced by immunoSEQ multiplex PCR, and TCRdb holds only the in-frame ones, with some missing. The table records 100,000 to 150,000 clones, approximately 90% of them present only once. This receptor was obtained from a woman in her 70s with renal cell carcinoma. The chain carries TRBV7-3 and TRBJ1-1, with a tentative D call TRBD1 (6 bases). Here the sequenced sample was blood, taken from a patient whose treatment included radiotherapy and nephrectomy. This CDR3 is CASSLSGDKNTEAFF. The DNA of the CDR3 is TGTGCCAGCAGCCTCAGTGGGGACAAGAACACTGAAGCTTTCTTT.